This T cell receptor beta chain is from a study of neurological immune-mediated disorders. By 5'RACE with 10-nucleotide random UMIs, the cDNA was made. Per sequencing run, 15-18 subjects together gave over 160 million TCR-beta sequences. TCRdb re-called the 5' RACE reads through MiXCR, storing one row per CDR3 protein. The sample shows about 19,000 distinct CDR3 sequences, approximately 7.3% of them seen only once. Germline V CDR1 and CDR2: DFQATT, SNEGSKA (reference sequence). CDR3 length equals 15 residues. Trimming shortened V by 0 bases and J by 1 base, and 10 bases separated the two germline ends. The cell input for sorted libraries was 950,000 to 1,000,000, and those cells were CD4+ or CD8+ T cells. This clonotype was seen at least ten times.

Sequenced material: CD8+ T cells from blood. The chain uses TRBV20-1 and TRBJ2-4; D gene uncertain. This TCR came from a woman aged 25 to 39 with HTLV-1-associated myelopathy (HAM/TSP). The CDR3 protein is CSARDQDEAKNIQYF. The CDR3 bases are TGCAGTGCTAGAGATCAGGATGAGGCCAAAAACATTCAGTACTTC.